The source of this T cell receptor beta chain is a study of spatial heterogeneity in lung cancer. Study context: The donors comprised 60 to 85 untreated early-stage non-small cell lung cancer patients. Overall study results and limits: Ubiquitous expanded tumor TCRs were observed in blood more at resection than follow-up.

Unique molecular identifiers tagged every individual TCR cDNA molecule. In TCRdb, the 5' RACE reads were re-called with MiXCR into one record per CDR3 protein. The sample lists 17,000 or so distinct CDR3 sequences; over 8% were seen once. This clonotype was seen repeatedly, ten times or more. Its target is unknown. Regarding time point: blood at routine non-recurrence follow-up after resection. Unsorted whole RNA samples from tumor, nontumor lung or frozen PBMC were sequenced. The TCR was taken from a female donor with early-stage non-small cell lung cancer. Sequencing was performed on PBMCs, taken at follow-up.

CDR3 DNA: TGTGCCAGCCGGAATTGGGGACGGCAGGGGGGCTACACCTTC. Amino acids: CASRNWGRQGGYTF. The rearrangement joins TRBV12-3 or TRBV12-4 to TRBJ1-2; D may be TRBD1 (6 bases). This CDR3 is 14 amino acids long. Trimming pared 8 bases from V and 8 bases from J, leaving 21 bases between.